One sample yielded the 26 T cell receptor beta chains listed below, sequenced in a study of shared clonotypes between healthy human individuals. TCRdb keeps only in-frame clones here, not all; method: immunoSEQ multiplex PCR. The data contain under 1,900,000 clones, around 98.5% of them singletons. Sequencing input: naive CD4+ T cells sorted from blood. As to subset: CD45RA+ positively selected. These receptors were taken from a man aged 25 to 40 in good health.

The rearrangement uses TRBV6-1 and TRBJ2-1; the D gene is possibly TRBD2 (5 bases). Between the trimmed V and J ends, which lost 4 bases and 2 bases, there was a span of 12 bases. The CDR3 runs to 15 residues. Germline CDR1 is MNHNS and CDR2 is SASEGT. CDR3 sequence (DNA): TGTGCCAGCAGTGCTCCCAGCGGAACCTACAATGAGCAGTTCTTC. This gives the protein CASSAPSGTYNEQFF.

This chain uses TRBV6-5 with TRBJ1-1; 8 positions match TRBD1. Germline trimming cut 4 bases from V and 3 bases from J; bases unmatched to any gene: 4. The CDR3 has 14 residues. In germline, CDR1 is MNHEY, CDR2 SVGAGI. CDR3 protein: CASSWTGFHTEAFF. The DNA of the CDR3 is TGTGCCAGCAGTTGGACAGGGTTTCACACTGAAGCTTTCTTT.

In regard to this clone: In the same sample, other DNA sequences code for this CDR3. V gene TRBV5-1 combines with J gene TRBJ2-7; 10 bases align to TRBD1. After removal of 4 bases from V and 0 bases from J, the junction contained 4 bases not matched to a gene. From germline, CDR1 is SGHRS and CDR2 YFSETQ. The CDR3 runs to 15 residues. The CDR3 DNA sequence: TGCGCCAGCAGCCCAAGGACAGGGGGCTCCTACGAGCAGTACTTC. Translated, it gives CASSPRTGGSYEQYF.

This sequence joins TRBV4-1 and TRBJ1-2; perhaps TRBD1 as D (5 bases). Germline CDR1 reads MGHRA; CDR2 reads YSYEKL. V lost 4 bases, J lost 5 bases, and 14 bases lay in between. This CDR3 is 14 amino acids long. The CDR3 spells CASSRTGTLYGYTF. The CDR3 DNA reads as TGCGCCAGCAGCCGAACCGGGACCTTGTATGGCTACACCTTC.

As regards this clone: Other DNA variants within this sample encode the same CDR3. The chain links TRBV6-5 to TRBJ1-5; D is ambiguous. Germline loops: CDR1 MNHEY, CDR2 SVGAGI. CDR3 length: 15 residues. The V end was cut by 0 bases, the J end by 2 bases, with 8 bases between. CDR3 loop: CASSYSRQGNQPQHF. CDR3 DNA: TGTGCCAGCAGTTACTCGAGGCAGGGCAATCAGCCCCAGCATTTT.

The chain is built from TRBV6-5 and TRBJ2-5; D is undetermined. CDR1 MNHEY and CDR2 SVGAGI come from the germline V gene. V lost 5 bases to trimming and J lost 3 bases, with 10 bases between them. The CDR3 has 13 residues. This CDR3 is CASSPNTEETQYF. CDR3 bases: TGTGCCAGCAGTCCGAACACCGAAGAGACCCAGTACTTC.

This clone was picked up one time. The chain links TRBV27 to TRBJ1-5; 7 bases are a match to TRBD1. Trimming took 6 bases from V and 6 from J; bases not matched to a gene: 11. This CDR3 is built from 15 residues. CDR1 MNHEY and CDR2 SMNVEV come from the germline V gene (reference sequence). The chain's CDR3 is CASRSQGGVGQPQHF. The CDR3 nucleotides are TGTGCCAGCAGATCCCAGGGGGGGGTGGGTCAGCCCCAGCATTTT.

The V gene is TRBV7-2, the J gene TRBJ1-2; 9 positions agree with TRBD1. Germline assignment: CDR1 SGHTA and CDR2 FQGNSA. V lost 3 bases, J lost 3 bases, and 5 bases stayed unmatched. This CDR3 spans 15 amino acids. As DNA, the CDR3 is TGTGCCAGCAGCTTTGACAGGGGGAACTACTATGGCTACACCTTC. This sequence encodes CASSFDRGNYYGYTF.

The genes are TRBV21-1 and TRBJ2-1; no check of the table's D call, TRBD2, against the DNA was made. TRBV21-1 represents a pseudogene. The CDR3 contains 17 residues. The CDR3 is CASGPTGEKREYNEQFF. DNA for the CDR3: TGTGCCAGCGGCCCCACAGGGGAAAAGCGGGAGTACAATGAGCAGTTCTTC.

The CDR3 DNA follows: TGTGCCTTGGGGGGGGGCCCCGAGCAGTACTTC. It specifies CALGGGPEQYF. This chain links TRBV30 with TRBJ2-7; possibly TRBD2 for D (7 bases). Between the trimmed V and J ends, which lost 7 bases and 6 bases, there was a span of 13 bases. There are 11 residues in the CDR3. The germline CDR1 and CDR2 sequences are GTSNPN and SVGIG (reference sequence).

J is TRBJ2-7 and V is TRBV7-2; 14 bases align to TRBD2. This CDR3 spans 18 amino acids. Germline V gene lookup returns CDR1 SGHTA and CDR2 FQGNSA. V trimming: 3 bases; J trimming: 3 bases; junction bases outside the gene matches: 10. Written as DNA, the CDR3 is TGTGCCAGCAGCTTGATGGGACTAGCGGGAGTGGGGATCTACGAGCAGTACTTC. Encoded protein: CASSLMGLAGVGIYEQYF.

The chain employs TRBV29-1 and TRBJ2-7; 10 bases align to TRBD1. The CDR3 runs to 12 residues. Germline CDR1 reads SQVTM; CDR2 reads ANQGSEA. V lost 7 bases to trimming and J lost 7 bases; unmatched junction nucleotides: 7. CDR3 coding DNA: TGCAGCGCTTGGGACAGGGGAAGAGAGCAGTACTTC. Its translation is CSAWDRGREQYF.

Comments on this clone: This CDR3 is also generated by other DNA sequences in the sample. For the CDR3, the DNA is TGCGCCAGCAGTTTAACAGTGAATCAGCCCCAGCATTTT. Translated: CASSLTVNQPQHF. The chain uses TRBV5-1 and TRBJ1-5; D ambiguous. CDR3 length: 13 amino acids. V lost 5 bases, J lost 4 bases, and 10 bases lay in between. Looked up from germline, CDR1 is SGHRS and CDR2 is YFSETQ. Looking up the rest from reference TRBV5-1 and TRBJ1-5 gives the full variable domain: KAGVTQTPRYLIKTRGQQVTLSCSPISGHRSVSWYQQTPGQGLQFLFEYFSETQRNKGNFPGRFSGRQFSNSRSEMNVSTLELGDSALYLCASSLTVNQPQHFGDGTRLSIL.

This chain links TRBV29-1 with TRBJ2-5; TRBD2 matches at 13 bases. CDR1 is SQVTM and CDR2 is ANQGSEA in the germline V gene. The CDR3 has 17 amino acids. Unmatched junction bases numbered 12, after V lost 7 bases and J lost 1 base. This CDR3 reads CSAQTSGRAVPQETQYF. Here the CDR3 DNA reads TGCAGCGCCCAAACTAGCGGGAGGGCCGTCCCCCAAGAGACCCAGTACTTC.

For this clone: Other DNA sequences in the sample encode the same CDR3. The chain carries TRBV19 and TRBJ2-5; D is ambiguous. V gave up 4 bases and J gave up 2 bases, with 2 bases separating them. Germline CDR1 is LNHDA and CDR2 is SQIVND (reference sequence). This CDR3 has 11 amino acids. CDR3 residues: CASSKQETQYF. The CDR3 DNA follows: TGTGCCAGTAGTAAACAAGAGACCCAGTACTTC.

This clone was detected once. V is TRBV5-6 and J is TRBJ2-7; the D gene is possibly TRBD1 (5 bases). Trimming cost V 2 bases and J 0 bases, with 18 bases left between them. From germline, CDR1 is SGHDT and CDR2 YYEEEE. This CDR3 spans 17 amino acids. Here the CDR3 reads CASSLLDGGHTSYEQYF. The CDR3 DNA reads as TGTGCCAGCAGCTTACTCGATGGTGGACATACCTCCTACGAGCAGTACTTC.

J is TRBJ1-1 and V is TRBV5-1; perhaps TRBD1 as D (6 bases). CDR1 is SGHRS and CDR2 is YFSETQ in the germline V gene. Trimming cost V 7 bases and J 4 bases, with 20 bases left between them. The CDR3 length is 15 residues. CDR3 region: CASGKAVQGPTEAFF. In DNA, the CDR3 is TGCGCCAGCGGGAAGGCGGTACAGGGTCCCACTGAAGCTTTCTTT.

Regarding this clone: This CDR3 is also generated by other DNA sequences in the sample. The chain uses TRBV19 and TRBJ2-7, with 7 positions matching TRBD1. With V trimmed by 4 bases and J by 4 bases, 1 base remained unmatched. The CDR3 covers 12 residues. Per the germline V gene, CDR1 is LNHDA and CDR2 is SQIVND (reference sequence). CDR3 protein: CASSTRGYEQYF. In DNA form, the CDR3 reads TGTGCCAGTAGTACCAGGGGGTACGAGCAGTACTTC.

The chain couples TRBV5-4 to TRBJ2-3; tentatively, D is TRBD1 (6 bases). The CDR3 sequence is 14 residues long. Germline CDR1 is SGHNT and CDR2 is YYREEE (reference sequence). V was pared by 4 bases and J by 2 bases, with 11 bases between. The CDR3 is CASSATGSTDTQYF. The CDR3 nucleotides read TGTGCCAGCAGCGCTACAGGGTCCACAGATACGCAGTATTTT.

This chain's CDR3 is CASSFFHEQYF. The CDR3 DNA reads TGTGCCAGCAGCTTTTTCCACGAGCAGTACTTC. The V gene is TRBV7-9, the J gene TRBJ2-7; no reliable D call. Germline V gene sequence: CDR1 SEHNR, CDR2 FQNEAQ (reference sequence). Trimming took off 3 bases at V and 5 bases at J, with 5 bases between the two ends. There are 11 residues in the CDR3.

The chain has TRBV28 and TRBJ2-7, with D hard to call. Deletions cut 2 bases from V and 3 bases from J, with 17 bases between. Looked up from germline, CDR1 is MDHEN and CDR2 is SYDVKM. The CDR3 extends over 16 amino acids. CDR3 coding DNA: TGTGCCAGCAGTTTAGGGGTCAGGTCCCCGGACTACGAGCAGTACTTC. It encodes CASSLGVRSPDYEQYF.

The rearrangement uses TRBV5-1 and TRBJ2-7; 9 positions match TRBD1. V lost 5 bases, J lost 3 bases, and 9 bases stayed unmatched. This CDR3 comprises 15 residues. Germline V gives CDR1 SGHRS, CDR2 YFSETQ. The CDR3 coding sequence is TGCGCCAGCAGTTCGCCCACGGGACAGGGCTACGAGCAGTACTTC. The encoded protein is CASSSPTGQGYEQYF.

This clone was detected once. The CDR3 nucleotides read TGTGCCAGCAGCTTAGAGTTTAACAGGGACCAAGAGACCCAGTACTTC. The encoded protein is CASSLEFNRDQETQYF. V is TRBV7-9 and J is TRBJ2-5; D is perhaps TRBD1 (6 bases). The CDR3 is 16 residues long. From germline, CDR1 is SEHNR and CDR2 FQNEAQ (reference sequence). The V and J ends lost 1 base and 0 bases respectively, with 12 bases between them.

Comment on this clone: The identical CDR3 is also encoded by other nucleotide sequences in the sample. The CDR3 DNA follows: TGTGCCAGCAGTTTGCCCAGAGGTCCTTACGAGCAGTACTTC. Translated, it gives CASSLPRGPYEQYF. This sequence joins TRBV28 and TRBJ2-7; D is unclear. Trimming took 3 bases from V and 4 from J, leaving 13 bases between them. The CDR3 extends over 14 amino acids. In germline, CDR1 is MDHEN, CDR2 SYDVKM.

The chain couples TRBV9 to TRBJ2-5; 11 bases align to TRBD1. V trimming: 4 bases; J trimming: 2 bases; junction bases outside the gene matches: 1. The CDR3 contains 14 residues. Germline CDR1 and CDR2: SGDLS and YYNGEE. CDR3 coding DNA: TGTGCCAGCAGCCGGGACAGGGGGCAAGAGACCCAGTACTTC. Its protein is CASSRDRGQETQYF.

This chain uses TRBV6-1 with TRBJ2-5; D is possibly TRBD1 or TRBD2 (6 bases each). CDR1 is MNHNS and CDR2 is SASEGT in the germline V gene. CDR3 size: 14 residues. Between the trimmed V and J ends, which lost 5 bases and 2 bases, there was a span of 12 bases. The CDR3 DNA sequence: TGTGCCAGCAGTCTCTGGGGGGCTCAAGAGACCCAGTACTTC. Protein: CASSLWGAQETQYF.